What follows are 25 T cell receptor beta chains derived from one specimen sequenced in a study of tissue T cells after allogeneic stem cell transplantation. Assay: immunoSEQ multiplex PCR; the TCRdb copy retains only in-frame clones and omits some. The table records under 1,500 clones, approximately 57% of them present only once. The sample consisted of skin. All receptors come from a female BALB/c mouse in good health. MHC haplotype here: H2-d.

Note on this clone: Mouse gene names and germline throughout. Read data end 1 residue before the CDR3 end; the end is taken from the germline J gene. The chain joins TRBV13-2 to TRBJ1-3, with TRBD1 matching 7 bases. The CDR3 contains 14 residues. Germline loops: CDR1 NNHNN, CDR2 SYGAGS (reference sequence). V shed 5 bases and J 0 bases; nucleotides not matched to a gene: 2. The covered CDR3 bases are TGTGCCAGCGGGGGACAGATTTCTGGAAATACGCTCTAT. Its protein is CASGGQISGNTLY. The whole CDR3 reads CASGGQISGNTLYF.

Comment on this clone: Genes and germline are mouse. Coverage ceases 1 residue before the CDR3 finishes, and the germline J gene fills in the end. The chain couples TRBV5 to TRBJ1-4; 10 bases line up with TRBD1. Germline CDR1 and CDR2: LGHNA and YNLKQL (reference sequence). CDR3 size: 15 residues. The J segment lost 6 bases and the V segment lost 0 bases, leaving 1 base of the junction unmatched. The sequenced part of the CDR3 DNA is TGTGCCAGCAGCCAAGAGGGACAGGGGCACGAAAGATTATTT. Translated: CASSQEGQGHERLF. The complete CDR3 sequence is CASSQEGQGHERLFF.

Details on this clone: The genes and germline here are from mouse. The read halts 1 residue ahead of the CDR3 end, with the missing end drawn from the germline J gene. The chain uses TRBV19 and TRBJ2-7; 12 nucleotides line up with TRBD1. The V gene's germline CDR1 is FNHDT and CDR2 SITEND (reference sequence). V lost 4 bases, J lost 6 bases, and 5 bases stayed unmatched. The CDR3 consists of 14 residues. This CDR3 reads CASSLRDRGLEQYF. The CDR3 DNA, read in part, is TGTGCCAGCAGTCTCCGGGACAGGGGGCTTGAACAGTAC.

Comment on this clone: Gene names refer to mouse genes. The read terminates 1 residue ahead of where the CDR3 ends, so the germline J gene completes it. This chain uses TRBV29 with TRBJ2-5, with 7 bases fitting TRBD1. CDR3 length equals 13 residues. The germline V gene has CDR1 MSHET and CDR2 SYDVDS. The ends lost 4 bases at V and 3 bases at J; junction bases unmatched: 1. The part of the CDR3 DNA that was read is TGTGCTAGCAGTTGGGGACAGCAAGACACCCAGTAC. This sequence encodes CASSWGQQDTQY. From start to end, the CDR3 is CASSWGQQDTQYF.

Notes on this clone: The listed genes are named as in mouse. Here the CDR3 reads CASSILGNTLYF. The sequenced part of the CDR3 DNA is TGTGCCAGCAGTATATTGGGGAACACCTTGTAC. The rearrangement joins TRBV19 to TRBJ2-4, with D possibly matching TRBD2 (5 bases). The CDR3 end is not reached by the read, which stops 1 residue before it; the germline J gene fills it in. V shed 1 base and J shed 6 bases, with 6 bases lying between them. Germline values: CDR1 FNHDT, CDR2 SITEND (reference sequence). There are 12 residues in the CDR3.

This clone occurred once. Gene labels here are mouse ones. Sequencing ends 1 residue short of the CDR3 end; the germline J gene provides the rest. The chain couples TRBV13-2 to TRBJ1-4; D unclear. Germline CDR1 NNHNN, CDR2 SYGAGS (reference sequence). V was trimmed by 5 bases and J by 3 bases, leaving 8 bases between them. This CDR3 has 13 residues. CDR3 loop: CASGGTANERLFF. Incomplete CDR3 DNA: TGTGCCAGCGGGGGTACGGCCAACGAAAGATTATTT.

Regarding this clone: Gene names are mouse gene names. Sequencing ends 1 residue short of the CDR3 end; the germline J gene provides the rest. V gene TRBV13-1 combines with J gene TRBJ1-4; TRBD1 aligns across 9 bases. Looked up from germline, CDR1 is NSHNY and CDR2 is SYGAGN. The CDR3 is made up of 15 amino acids. Germline trimming cut 3 bases from V and 3 bases from J; bases unmatched to any gene: 3. The CDR3 DNA, read in part, is TGTGCCAGCAGTGGGGGACAGGGCGCCAACGAAAGATTATTT. Translated, it gives CASSGGQGANERLF. The CDR3 in its entirety is CASSGGQGANERLFF. Using reference TRBV13-1 and TRBJ1-4 for the parts outside the CDR3, the full variable domain is EAAVTQSPRNKVTVTGGNVTLSCRQTNSHNYMYWYRQDTGHGLRLIHYSYGAGNLRIGDVPDGYKATRTTQEDFFLLLELASPSQTSLYFCASSGGQGANERLFFGHGTKLSVL.

This clone occurred a few times. Gene labels here are mouse ones. The read terminates 1 residue ahead of where the CDR3 ends, so the germline J gene completes it. J is TRBJ2-7 and V is TRBV5, with 7 bases aligning to TRBD1. Germline V gene sequence: CDR1 LGHNA, CDR2 YNLKQL (reference sequence). The CDR3 totals 13 residues. V trimming: 5 bases; J trimming: 6 bases; junction bases outside the gene matches: 7. The CDR3 spells CASSYNRGGEQYF. Partial CDR3 DNA: TGTGCCAGCAGCTATAACAGGGGTGGTGAACAGTAC.

With regard to this clone: The gene symbols are mouse symbols. The CDR3 goes on 1 residue after the read ends, and that part is filled in from the germline J gene. J is TRBJ2-3 and V is TRBV17; perhaps TRBD2 as D (5 bases). The germline V gene has CDR1 MNHDT and CDR2 YYDKIL. The V end lost 0 bases, the J end lost 0 bases, and 7 bases lay between the germline ends. The CDR3 has 15 amino acids. The DNA read from the CDR3 is TGTGCTAGCAGTAGAGATGGGGTTAGTGCAGAAACGCTGTAT. Translating gives CASSRDGVSAETLY. The complete CDR3 sequence is CASSRDGVSAETLYF.

A word on this clone: Gene names refer to mouse genes. Read sequence stops 1 residue before the CDR3 end, and the germline J gene provides the missing end. The chain joins TRBV13-2 to TRBJ2-7; either TRBD1 or TRBD2 may fit D (5 bases each). The germline V and J ends were trimmed by 0 bases and 4 bases, with 14 bases remaining between them. The CDR3 has 15 amino acids. In germline, CDR1 is NNHNN, CDR2 SYGAGS (reference sequence). This chain's CDR3 is CASGDASGGSYEQYF. The CDR3 bases that were read are TGTGCCAGCGGTGATGCATCCGGGGGTTCTTATGAACAGTAC.

About this clone itself: The germline and genes are mouse ones. The sequence runs out 1 residue before the end of the CDR3; the remainder is reconstructed from the germline J gene. This chain uses TRBV19 with TRBJ1-4; 8 positions match TRBD1. In germline, CDR1 is FNHDT, CDR2 SITEND (reference sequence). The CDR3 has 14 amino acids. The junction had 3 bases not matched to a gene; V was cut back by 3 bases and J by 5 bases. Partial CDR3 DNA: TGTGCCAGCAGTACGGACAGGGTAAACGAAAGATTATTT. It translates to CASSTDRVNERLF. From start to end, the CDR3 is CASSTDRVNERLFF.

As to this clone: The germline and genes are mouse ones. CDR3 in amino acids: CTCSKSPNTEVFF. The part of the CDR3 DNA that was read is TGCACCTGCAGTAAGAGCCCTAACACAGAAGTCTTC. The chain is built from TRBV1 and TRBJ1-1; D is uncertain. The read falls 1 residue short of the CDR3 end, and the missing part is taken from the germline J gene. CDR1 and CDR2 from the germline V gene are NSQYPW and LRSPGD (reference sequence). Trimming took off 5 bases at V and 2 bases at J, with 9 bases between the two ends. This CDR3 has 13 amino acids.

This clone turned up a few times. The genes are named according to mouse. The read ends 1 residue early relative to the CDR3; the germline J gene fills the gap. The gene calls are TRBV14 and TRBJ2-1, with 9 bases aligning to TRBD1. The junction had 5 bases not matched to a gene; V was cut back by 4 bases and J by 3 bases. The germline CDR1 and CDR2 sequences are SGHDT and FRDEAV. This CDR3 region has 15 residues. CDR3 sequence: CASSGTGRGYAEQFF. The part of the CDR3 DNA that was read is TGTGCCAGCAGTGGGACAGGGAGAGGCTATGCTGAGCAGTTC.

Turning to this clone: The germline and genes are mouse ones. The CDR3 protein is CASSQSRTGGSYEQYF. Incomplete CDR3 DNA: TGTGCCAGCAGTCAATCTCGGACAGGGGGCTCCTATGAACAGTAC. This sequence joins TRBV24 and TRBJ2-7, with 10 nucleotides matching TRBD1. The read gets to within 1 residue of the CDR3 end, and the germline J gene fills in the rest. The CDR3 loop spans 16 amino acids. Unmatched junction bases numbered 6, after V lost 4 bases and J lost 0 bases. Germline loops: CDR1 KGHTA, CDR2 FRNEEI.

A remark on this clone: Genes here carry mouse names. The read terminates 1 residue ahead of where the CDR3 ends, so the germline J gene completes it. The rearrangement joins TRBV31 to TRBJ2-2; no clear D. The CDR3 totals 11 residues. Trimming left V 5 bases short and J 2 bases short, with 3 bases between. Germline V lookup: CDR1 GKSSPN, CDR2 SITVG. This CDR3 reads CAWDNTGQLYF. CDR3 DNA, as far as it was read: TGTGCCTGGGACAACACCGGGCAGCTCTAC.

As concerns this clone: Gene names are the mouse ones. Sequencing ends 1 residue short of the CDR3 end; the germline J gene provides the rest. The chain is built from TRBV19 and TRBJ2-7; the D is unclear. The V gene's germline CDR1 is FNHDT and CDR2 SITEND (reference sequence). The length of the CDR3 is 15 residues. The V and J ends lost 2 bases and 0 bases respectively, with 12 bases between them. The CDR3 reads CASSMPGSFSYEQYF. CDR3 DNA (partial): TGTGCCAGCAGTATGCCGGGGAGCTTCTCCTATGAACAGTAC.

As for this clone: Mouse gene names and germline throughout. The CDR3 extends 1 residue past the end of the read, so its final part is completed from the germline J gene. V gene TRBV13-3 combines with J gene TRBJ2-1; 9 bases are shared with TRBD2. Germline V gene sequence: CDR1 NNHDY, CDR2 SYVADS. V shed 4 bases and J 2 bases; nucleotides not matched to a gene: 1. This CDR3 contains 14 residues. CDR3 DNA, as far as it was read: TGTGCCAGCAGTCCTGGGGGGGACTATGCTGAGCAGTTC. It yields the protein CASSPGGDYAEQF. The CDR3 in full is CASSPGGDYAEQFF.

On this clone itself: These gene names are mouse names. Read coverage stops 1 residue before the CDR3 terminus; the germline J gene supplies the remainder. This chain joins TRBV13-2 and TRBJ2-5; TRBD1 or TRBD2 may be the D gene (6 bases each). CDR1 and CDR2 from the germline V gene are NNHNN and SYGAGS (reference sequence). CDR3 length: 17 amino acids. Trimming cost V 0 bases and J 0 bases, with 14 bases left between them. The DNA read from the CDR3 is TGTGCCAGCGGTGATGCGGCGGGGGCCGTTAACCAAGACACCCAGTAC. It yields the protein CASGDAAGAVNQDTQY. The entire CDR3 sequence reads CASGDAAGAVNQDTQYF.

Turning to this clone: The listed genes are named as in mouse. The read gets to within 1 residue of the CDR3 end, and the germline J gene fills in the rest. The V and J genes are TRBV19 and TRBJ2-4; no reliable D call. The CDR3 extends over 12 amino acids. Looked up from germline, CDR1 is FNHDT and CDR2 is SITEND (reference sequence). V was cut by 1 base and J by 1 base, with 1 base left in between. CDR3 in amino acids: CASSIRQNTLYF. The part of the CDR3 DNA that was read is TGTGCCAGCAGTATACGTCAAAACACCTTGTAC.

About this clone: The gene symbols are mouse symbols. The CDR3 goes on 1 residue after the read ends, and that part is filled in from the germline J gene. The rearrangement links TRBV4 to TRBJ2-7; TRBD1 matches at 8 bases. The CDR3 loop spans 13 amino acids. Germline V gene data show CDR1 as LGHDT and CDR2 as YNNKQL (reference sequence). After removal of 6 bases from V and 1 base from J, the junction contained 2 bases not matched to a gene. This CDR3 reads CASSHRGSYEQYF. The DNA read from the CDR3 is TGTGCCAGCAGTCACAGGGGGTCCTATGAACAGTAC.

To note about this clone: Genes and germline are mouse. The read falls 1 residue short of the CDR3 end, and the missing part is taken from the germline J gene. V and J are TRBV29 and TRBJ2-4; D may be TRBD1 (5 bases). Between the trimmed V and J ends, which lost 2 bases and 5 bases, there was a span of 8 bases. Germline V lookup: CDR1 MSHET, CDR2 SYDVDS. The CDR3 spans 13 residues. The sequenced CDR3 bases are TGTGCTAGCAGTTTAATAGACAGAAACACCTTGTAC. This encodes CASSLIDRNTLY. The entire CDR3 reads CASSLIDRNTLYF.

On this clone itself: Mouse germline and gene names are used. CDR3 amino acids: CASGGQGNTEVFF. Incomplete CDR3 DNA: TGTGCCAGCGGTGGACAGGGGAACACAGAAGTCTTC. The V gene is TRBV13-2, the J gene TRBJ1-1, with 7 bases identical to TRBD1. The CDR3 end is not reached by the read, which stops 1 residue before it; the germline J gene fills it in. The CDR3 is 13 residues long. The germline V gene encodes CDR1 NNHNN and CDR2 SYGAGS (reference sequence). J lost 1 base, V lost 3 bases, and 0 bases had no gene match.

This clone was picked up a small number of times. Gene names and germline refer to mouse. Coverage ceases 1 residue before the CDR3 finishes, and the germline J gene fills in the end. This chain links TRBV19 with TRBJ2-1; D is possibly TRBD1 (6 bases). The length of the CDR3 is 14 residues. V was clipped by 2 bases and J by 3 bases, with 9 bases between them. Germline CDR1 is FNHDT and CDR2 is SITEND (reference sequence). Partial CDR3 DNA: TGTGCCAGCAGTATTACAGGGTTCTATGCTGAGCAGTTC. This encodes CASSITGFYAEQF. From start to end, the CDR3 is CASSITGFYAEQFF.

This clone was seen only a few times. Mouse germline and gene names are used. The read is 1 residue too short to cover the CDR3 end, so that end is filled in from the germline J gene. V is TRBV2 and J is TRBJ2-7, with a weak D call TRBD2 (6 bases). The CDR3 is 12 amino acids. Germline assignment: CDR1 LGHNA and CDR2 YSYQKL. V shed 0 bases and J shed 6 bases, with 6 bases lying between them. The CDR3 is CASSQDWGEQYF. Partial CDR3 DNA: TGTGCCAGCAGCCAAGACTGGGGTGAACAGTAC.

Points on this clone: Genes here carry mouse names. The read stops 1 residue short of the end of the CDR3; the missing end is completed from the germline J gene. The J gene is TRBJ2-3, the V gene TRBV16, with 12 bases lining up with TRBD2. The germline CDR1 and CDR2 sequences are SGHSA and FRNQAP. This CDR3 spans 15 amino acids. The ends lost 5 bases at V and 3 bases at J; junction bases unmatched: 3. CDR3 residues: CASSPDWGGAETLYF. The sequenced part of the CDR3 DNA is TGTGCAAGCAGCCCCGACTGGGGGGGCGCAGAAACGCTGTAT.